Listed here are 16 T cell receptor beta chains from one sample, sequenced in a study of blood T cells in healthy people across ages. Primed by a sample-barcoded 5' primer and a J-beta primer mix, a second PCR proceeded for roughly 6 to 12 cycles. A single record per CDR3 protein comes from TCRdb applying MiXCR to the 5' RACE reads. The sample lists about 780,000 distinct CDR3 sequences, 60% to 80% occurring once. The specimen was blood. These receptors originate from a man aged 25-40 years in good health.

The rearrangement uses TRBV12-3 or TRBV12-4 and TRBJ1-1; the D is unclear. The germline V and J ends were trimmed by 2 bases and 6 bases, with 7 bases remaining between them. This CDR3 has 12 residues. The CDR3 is CASSLRSPEAFF. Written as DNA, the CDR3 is TGTGCCAGCAGTTTAAGGAGCCCTGAAGCTTTCTTT.

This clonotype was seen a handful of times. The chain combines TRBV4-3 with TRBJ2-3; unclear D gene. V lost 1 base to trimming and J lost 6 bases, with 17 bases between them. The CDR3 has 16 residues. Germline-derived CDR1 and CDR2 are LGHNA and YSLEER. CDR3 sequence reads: CASSQVSMSYEDTQYF. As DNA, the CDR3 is TGCGCCAGCAGCCAAGTTAGTATGTCTTATGAGGATACGCAGTATTTT.

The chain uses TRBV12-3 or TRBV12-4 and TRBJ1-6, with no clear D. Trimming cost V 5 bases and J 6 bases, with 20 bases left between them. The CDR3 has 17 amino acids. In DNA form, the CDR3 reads TGTGCCAGCAGTCCTAGGAGGGCCCAAGGGCCTAATTCACCCCTCCACTTT. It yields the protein CASSPRRAQGPNSPLHF.

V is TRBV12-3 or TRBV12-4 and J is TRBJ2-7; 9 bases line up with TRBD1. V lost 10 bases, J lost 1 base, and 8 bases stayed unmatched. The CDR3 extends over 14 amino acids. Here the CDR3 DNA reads TGTGCCACCTCGACGGGACAGGGATCCTACGAGCAGTACTTC. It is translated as CATSTGQGSYEQYF.

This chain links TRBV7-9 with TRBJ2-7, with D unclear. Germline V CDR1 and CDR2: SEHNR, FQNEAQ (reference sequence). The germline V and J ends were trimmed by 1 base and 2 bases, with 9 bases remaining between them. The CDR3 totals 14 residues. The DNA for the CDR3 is TGTGCCAGCAGCTTAGGGGCTCTGACCTACGAGCAGTACTTC. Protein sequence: CASSLGALTYEQYF.

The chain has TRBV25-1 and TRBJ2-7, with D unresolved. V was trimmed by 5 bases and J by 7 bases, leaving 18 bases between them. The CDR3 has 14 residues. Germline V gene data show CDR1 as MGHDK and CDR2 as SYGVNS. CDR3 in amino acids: CASSNPGRWGEQYF. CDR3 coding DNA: TGTGCCAGCAGTAACCCCGGCCGGTGGGGAGAGCAGTACTTC.

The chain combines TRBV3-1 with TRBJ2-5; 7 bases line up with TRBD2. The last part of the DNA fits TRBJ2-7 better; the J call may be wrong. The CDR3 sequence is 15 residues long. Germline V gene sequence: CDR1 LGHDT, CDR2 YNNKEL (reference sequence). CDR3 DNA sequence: TGTGCCAGCAGCCAAGATGGTTGGGAGGGCTACGAGCAGTACTTC. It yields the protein CASSQDGWEGYEQYF.

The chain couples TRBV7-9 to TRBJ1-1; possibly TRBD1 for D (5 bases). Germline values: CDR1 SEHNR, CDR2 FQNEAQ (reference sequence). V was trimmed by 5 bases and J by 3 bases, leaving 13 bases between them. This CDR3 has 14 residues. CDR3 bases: TGTGCCAGCAGCCCTAAGGGAGGGGACACTGAAGCTTTCTTT. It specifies CASSPKGGDTEAFF.

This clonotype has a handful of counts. The CDR3 loop is CATSVDSEQYF. In nucleotides, the CDR3 is TGTGCCACCAGCGTCGACAGCGAGCAGTACTTC. J is TRBJ2-4 and V is TRBV15, with D perhaps TRBD1 (5 bases). Gene TRBJ2-7 matches the end of the DNA better, so the J call may be wrong. This CDR3 comprises 11 residues. Germline lookup yields CDR1 LNHNV and CDR2 YYDKDF (reference sequence).

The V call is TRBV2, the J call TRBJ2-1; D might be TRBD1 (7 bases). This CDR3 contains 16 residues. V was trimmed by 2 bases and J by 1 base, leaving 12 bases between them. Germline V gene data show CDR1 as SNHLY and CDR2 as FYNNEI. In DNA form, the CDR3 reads TGTGCCAGCAGTGAACAGGGGGGAAGGTCCTACAATGAGCAGTTCTTC. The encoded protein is CASSEQGGRSYNEQFF.

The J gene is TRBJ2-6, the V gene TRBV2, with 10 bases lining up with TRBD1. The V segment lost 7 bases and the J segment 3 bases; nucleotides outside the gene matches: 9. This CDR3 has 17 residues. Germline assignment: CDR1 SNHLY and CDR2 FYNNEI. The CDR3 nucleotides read TGTGCCAGCATTCCCAAGACAGGGGGCGATGGGGCCAACGTCCTGACTTTC. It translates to CASIPKTGGDGANVLTF. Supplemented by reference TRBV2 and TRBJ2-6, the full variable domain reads EPEVTQTPSHQVTQMGQEVILRCVPISNHLYFYWYRQILGQKVEFLVSFYNNEISEKSEIFDDQFSVERPDGSNFTLKIRSTKLEDSAMYFCASIPKTGGDGANVLTFGAGSRLTVL.

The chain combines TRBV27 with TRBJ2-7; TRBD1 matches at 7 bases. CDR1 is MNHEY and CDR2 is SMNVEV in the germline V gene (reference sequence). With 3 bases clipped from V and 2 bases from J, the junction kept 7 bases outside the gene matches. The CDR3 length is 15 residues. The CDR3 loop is CASSFQGGQTYEQYF. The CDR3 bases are TGTGCCAGCAGTTTTCAAGGGGGCCAAACCTACGAGCAGTACTTC.

As DNA, the CDR3 is TGTGCCAGCAGTTACTCCGGACTAGCGGGGGGGCATTACGAGCAGTACTTC. This sequence encodes CASSYSGLAGGHYEQYF. The chain has TRBV6-5 and TRBJ2-5; the match to TRBD2 covers 15 bases. The J call may be wrong; the DNA end is better matched by TRBJ2-7. Per germline, CDR1 MNHEY and CDR2 SVGAGI. This CDR3 region has 17 residues.

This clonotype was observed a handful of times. The CDR3 DNA follows: TGTGCCACCAGCAGAGAGGAGGGTACTGGCTACACCTTC. It is translated as CATSREEGTGYTF. V usage is TRBV15 and J usage is TRBJ1-2; D uncertain. CDR3 size: 13 residues. CDR1 is LNHNV and CDR2 is YYDKDF in the germline V gene (reference sequence). V lost 0 bases and J 7 bases, leaving 9 bases between the germline ends.

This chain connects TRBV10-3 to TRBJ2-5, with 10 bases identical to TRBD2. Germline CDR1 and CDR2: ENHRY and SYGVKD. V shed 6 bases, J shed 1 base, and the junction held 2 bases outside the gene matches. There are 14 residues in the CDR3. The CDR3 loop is CAIRTSGAQETQYF. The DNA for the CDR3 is TGTGCCATCAGAACTAGCGGGGCCCAAGAGACCCAGTACTTC.

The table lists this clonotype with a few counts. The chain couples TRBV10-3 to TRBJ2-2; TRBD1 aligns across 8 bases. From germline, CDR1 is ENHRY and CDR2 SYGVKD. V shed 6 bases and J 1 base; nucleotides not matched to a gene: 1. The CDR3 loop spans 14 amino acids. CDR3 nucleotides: TGTGCCATCAGGGGGACAGGGAACACCGGGGAGCTGTTTTTT. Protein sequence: CAIRGTGNTGELFF.